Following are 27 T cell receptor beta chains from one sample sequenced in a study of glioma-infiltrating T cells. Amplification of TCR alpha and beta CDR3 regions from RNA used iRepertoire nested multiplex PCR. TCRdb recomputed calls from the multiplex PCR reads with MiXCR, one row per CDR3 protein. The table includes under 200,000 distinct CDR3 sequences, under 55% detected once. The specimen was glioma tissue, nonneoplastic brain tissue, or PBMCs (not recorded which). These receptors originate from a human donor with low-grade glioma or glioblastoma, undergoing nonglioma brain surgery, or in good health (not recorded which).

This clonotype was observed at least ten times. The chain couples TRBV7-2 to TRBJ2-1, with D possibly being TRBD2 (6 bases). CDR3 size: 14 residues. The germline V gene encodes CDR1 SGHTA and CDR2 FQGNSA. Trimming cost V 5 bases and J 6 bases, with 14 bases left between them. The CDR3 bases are TGTGCCAGCAGCCCGGGACTGACTTTCAATGAGCAGTTCTTC. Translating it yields CASSPGLTFNEQFF.

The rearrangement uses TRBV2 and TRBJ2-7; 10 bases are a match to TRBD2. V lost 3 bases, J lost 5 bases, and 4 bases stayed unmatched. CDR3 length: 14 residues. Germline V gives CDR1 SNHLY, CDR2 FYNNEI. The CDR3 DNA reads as TGTGCCAGCAGTGAGTCTAGCGGGAGAGACGAGCAGTACTTC. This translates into CASSESSGRDEQYF.

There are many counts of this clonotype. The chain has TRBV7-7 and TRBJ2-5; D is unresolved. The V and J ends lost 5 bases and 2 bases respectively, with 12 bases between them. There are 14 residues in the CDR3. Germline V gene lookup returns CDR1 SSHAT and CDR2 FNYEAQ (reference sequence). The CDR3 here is CASSAGPVQETQYF. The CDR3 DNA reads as TGTGCCAGCAGCGCAGGACCGGTTCAAGAGACCCAGTACTTC.

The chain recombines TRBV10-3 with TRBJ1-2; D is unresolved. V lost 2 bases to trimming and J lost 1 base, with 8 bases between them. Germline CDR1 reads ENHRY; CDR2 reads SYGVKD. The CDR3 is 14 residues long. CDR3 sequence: CAISEGQLNYGYTF. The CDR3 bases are TGTGCCATCAGTGAGGGGCAGCTTAACTATGGCTACACCTTC.

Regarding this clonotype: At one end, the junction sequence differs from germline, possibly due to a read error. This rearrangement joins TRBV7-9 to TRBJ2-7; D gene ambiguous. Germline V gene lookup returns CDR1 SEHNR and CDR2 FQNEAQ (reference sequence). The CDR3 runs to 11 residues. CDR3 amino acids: CDSSKGNEQYF. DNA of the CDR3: TGTGACAGCAGCAAAGGGAACGAGCAGTACTTC.

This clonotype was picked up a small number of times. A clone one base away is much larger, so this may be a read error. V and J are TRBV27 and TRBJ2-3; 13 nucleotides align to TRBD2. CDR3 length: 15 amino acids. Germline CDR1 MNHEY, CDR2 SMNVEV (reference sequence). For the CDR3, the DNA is TGTGCCAGCAGTTTAGGACTAGCGGGAGCCGATACGAAGTATTTT. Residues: CASSLGLAGADTKYF.

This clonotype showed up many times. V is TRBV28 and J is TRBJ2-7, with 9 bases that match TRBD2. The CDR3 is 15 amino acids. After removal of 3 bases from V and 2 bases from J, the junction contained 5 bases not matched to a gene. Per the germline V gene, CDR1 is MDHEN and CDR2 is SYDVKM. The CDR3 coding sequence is TGTGCCAGCAGTTTCTCTGCTAGCGGGGCCTACGAGCAGTACTTC. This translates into CASSFSASGAYEQYF.

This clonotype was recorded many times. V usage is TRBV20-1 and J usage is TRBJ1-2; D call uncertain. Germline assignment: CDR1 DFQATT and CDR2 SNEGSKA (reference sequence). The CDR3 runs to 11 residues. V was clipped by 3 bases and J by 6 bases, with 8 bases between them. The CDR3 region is CSARERDGYTF. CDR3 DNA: TGCAGTGCTAGGGAACGCGATGGCTACACCTTC.

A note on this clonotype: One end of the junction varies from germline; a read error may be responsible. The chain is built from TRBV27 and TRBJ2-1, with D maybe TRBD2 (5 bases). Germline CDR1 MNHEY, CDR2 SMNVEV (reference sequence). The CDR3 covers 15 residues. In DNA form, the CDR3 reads TGTGCCAGAAGTTGGACTGTCTCCCGGGACAATGAGCAGTTCTTC. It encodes CARSWTVSRDNEQFF.

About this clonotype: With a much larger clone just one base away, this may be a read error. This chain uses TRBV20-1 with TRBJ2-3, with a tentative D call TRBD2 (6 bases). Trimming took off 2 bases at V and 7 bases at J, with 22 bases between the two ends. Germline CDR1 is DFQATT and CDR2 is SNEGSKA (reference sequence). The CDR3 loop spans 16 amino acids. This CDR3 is CSARTLMTSISYTQYF. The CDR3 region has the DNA TGCAGTGCTAGAACCCTCATGACTAGTATATCATATACGCAGTATTTT.

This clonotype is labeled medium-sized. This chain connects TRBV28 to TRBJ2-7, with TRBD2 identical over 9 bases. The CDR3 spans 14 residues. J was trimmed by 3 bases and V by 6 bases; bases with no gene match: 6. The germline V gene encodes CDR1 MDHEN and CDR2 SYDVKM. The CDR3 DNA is TGTGCCAGCAGGCGGACTAGCGAGTACTACGAGCAGTACTTC. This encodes CASRRTSEYYEQYF.

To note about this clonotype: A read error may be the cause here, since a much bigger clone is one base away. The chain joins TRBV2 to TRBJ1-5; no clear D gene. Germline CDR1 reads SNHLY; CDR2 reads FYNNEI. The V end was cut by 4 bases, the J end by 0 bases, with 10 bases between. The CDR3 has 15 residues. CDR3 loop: CASSAGLCSNQPQHF. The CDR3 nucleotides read TGTGCCAGCAGTGCAGGACTGTGTAGCAATCAGCCCCAGCATTTT.

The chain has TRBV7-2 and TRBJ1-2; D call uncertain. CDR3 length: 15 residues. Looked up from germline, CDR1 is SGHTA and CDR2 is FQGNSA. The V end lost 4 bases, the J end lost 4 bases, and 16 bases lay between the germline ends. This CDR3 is CASSSSVDYIYGYTF. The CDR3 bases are TGTGCCAGCAGCTCGTCTGTGGACTATATCTATGGCTACACCTTC.

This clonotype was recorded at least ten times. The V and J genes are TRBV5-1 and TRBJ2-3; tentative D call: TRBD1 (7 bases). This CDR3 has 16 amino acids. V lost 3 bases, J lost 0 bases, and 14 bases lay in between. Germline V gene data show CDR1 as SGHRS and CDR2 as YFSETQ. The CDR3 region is CASSSEGQPSTDTQYF. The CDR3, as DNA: TGCGCCAGCAGCTCGGAGGGACAGCCTAGCACAGATACGCAGTATTTT.

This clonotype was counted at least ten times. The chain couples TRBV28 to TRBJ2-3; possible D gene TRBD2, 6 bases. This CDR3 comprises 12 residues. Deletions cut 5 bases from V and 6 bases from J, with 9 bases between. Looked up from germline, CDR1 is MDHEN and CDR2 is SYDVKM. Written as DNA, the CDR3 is TGTGCCAGCAGTCCGGGGGACGATACGCAGTATTTT. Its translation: CASSPGDDTQYF.

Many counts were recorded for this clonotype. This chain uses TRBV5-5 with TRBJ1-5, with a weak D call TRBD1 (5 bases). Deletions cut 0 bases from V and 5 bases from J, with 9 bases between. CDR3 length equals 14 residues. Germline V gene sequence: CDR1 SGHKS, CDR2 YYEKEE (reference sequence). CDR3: CASSLEGVHQPQHF. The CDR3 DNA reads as TGTGCCAGCAGCTTGGAAGGGGTTCATCAGCCCCAGCATTTT.

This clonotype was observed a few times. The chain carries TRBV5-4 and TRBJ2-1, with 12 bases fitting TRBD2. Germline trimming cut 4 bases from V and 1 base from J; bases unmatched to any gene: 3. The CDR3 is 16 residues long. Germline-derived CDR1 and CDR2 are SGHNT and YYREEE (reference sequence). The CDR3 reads CASSQGLAGSYNEQFF. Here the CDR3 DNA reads TGTGCCAGCAGCCAGGGACTAGCGGGTTCCTACAATGAGCAGTTCTTC.

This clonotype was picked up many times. CDR3 residues: CASSQTYNEQFF. The DNA for the CDR3 is TGCGCCAGCTCCCAGACTTATAATGAGCAGTTCTTC. The chain uses TRBV4-1 and TRBJ2-1; D gene uncertain. The CDR3 covers 12 residues. Trimming removed 8 bases from V and 7 bases from J, with 12 bases in between. Germline V gene lookup returns CDR1 MGHRA and CDR2 YSYEKL.

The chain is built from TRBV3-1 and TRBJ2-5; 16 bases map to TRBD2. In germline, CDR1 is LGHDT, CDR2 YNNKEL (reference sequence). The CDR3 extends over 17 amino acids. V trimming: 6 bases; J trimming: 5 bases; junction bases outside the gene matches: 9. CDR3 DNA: TGTGCCAGCAGTTCCCAGGGACTAGCGGGAGGGTTGGAGACCCAGTACTTC. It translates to CASSSQGLAGGLETQYF.

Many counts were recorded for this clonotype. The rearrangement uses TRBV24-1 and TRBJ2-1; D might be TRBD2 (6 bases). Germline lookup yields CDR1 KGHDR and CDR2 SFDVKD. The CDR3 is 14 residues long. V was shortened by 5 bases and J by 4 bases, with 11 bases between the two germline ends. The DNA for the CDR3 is TGTGCCACCAGTGGCCGGGACTCTTACAATGAGCAGTTCTTC. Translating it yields CATSGRDSYNEQFF.

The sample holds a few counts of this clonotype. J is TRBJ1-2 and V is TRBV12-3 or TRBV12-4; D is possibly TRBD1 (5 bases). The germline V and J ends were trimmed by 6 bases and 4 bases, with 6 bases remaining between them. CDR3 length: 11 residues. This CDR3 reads CASSQGYGYTF. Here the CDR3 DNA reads TGTGCCAGCAGCCAGGGCTATGGCTACACCTTC.

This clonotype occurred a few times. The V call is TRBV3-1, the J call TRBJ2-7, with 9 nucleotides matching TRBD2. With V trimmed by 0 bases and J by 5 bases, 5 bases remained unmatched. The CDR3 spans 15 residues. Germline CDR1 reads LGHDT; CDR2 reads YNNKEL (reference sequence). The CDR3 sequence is CASSQDGGRAHEQYF. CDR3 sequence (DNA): TGTGCCAGCAGCCAAGATGGCGGGAGGGCGCACGAGCAGTACTTC.

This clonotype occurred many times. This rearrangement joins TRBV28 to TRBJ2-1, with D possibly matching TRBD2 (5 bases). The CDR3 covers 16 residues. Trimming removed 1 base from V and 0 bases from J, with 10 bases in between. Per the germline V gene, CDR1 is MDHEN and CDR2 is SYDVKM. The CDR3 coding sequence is TGTGCCAGCAGTTTATTCTCACTAGGCTCCTACAATGAGCAGTTCTTC. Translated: CASSLFSLGSYNEQFF.

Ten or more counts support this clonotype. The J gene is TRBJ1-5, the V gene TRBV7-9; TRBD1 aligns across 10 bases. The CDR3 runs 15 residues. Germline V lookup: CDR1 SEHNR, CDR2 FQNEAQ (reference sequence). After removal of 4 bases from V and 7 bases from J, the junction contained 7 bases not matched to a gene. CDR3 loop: CASSSRRDRGQPQHF. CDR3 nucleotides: TGTGCCAGCAGCTCTCGGCGGGACAGGGGACAGCCCCAGCATTTT. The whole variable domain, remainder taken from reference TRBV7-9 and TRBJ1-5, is DTGVSQNPRHKITKRGQNVTFRCDPISEHNRLYWYRQTLGQGPEFLTYFQNEAQLEKSRLLSDRFSAERPKGSFSTLEIQRTEQGDSAMYLCASSSRRDRGQPQHFGDGTRLSIL.

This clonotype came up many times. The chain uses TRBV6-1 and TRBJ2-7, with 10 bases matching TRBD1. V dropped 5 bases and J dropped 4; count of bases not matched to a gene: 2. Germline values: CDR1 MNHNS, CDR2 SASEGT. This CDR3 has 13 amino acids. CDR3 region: CASSWGQGYEQYF. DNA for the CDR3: TGTGCCAGCAGTTGGGGACAGGGGTACGAGCAGTACTTC.

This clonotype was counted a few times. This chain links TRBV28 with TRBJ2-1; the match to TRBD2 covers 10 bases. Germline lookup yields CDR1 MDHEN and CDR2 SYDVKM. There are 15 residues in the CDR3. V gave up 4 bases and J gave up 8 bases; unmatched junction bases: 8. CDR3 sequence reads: CASSSSAGGRDEQFF. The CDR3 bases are TGTGCCAGCAGTTCATCAGCGGGAGGGAGGGATGAGCAGTTCTTC.

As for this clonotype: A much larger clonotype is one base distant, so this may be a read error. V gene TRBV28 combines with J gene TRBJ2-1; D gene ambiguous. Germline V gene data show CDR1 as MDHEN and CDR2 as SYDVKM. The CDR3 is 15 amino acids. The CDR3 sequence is CAGSETSTAFNEQFF. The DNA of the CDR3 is TGTGCCGGCAGCGAGACCAGCACCGCGTTTAATGAGCAGTTCTTC.